This T cell receptor (beta chain) was identified in a study of radiation and T cells in renal cell carcinoma. General study points: Top tumor clonotypes rose in blood 2 weeks post-radiation, then contracted.

Some clones are missing from TCRdb's copy, which holds only in-frame ones; the method was immunoSEQ multiplex PCR. The sample lists over 120,000 clones, less than 90% occurring once. With respect to this clone: Its antigen remains unidentified.

Noted time point: blood 4 weeks post-SBRT, at nephrectomy. Treatment denoted: 15 Gy SBRT to primary tumor, nephrectomy 4 weeks later. Nephrectomy followed 15 Gy stereotactic body radiation by 4 weeks. The patient's renal cell carcinoma had clear cell pathology. CDR3 length: 16 amino acids. Deletions cut 4 bases from V and 0 bases from J, with 15 bases between. CDR1 and CDR2 from the germline V gene are LGHNA and YNFKEQ. The chain has TRBV4-2 and TRBJ1-1; D not resolved. The sample consisted of blood, taken from a patient whose treatment included radiotherapy and nephrectomy. This sequence was found in a woman in her fifties or sixties with renal cell carcinoma. The DNA for the CDR3 is TGTGCCAGCAGCCCAGAGGTGATGGGTCTGAACACTGAAGCTTTCTTT. Protein: CASSPEVMGLNTEAFF.